These 18 T cell receptor beta chains were all obtained from the same sample, sequenced in a study of blood T cells in healthy people across ages (dated by TCRdb to about 2015). The library was made by 5' RACE. TCRdb lists the instrument as Illumina HiSeq 2500. The second PCR ran for roughly 7 to 11 cycles and used a J-beta primer mix along with a sample-barcoded 5' primer. In-frame beta chains were kept once TCRdb had trimmed the public reads at Q25 with fastp and called clones with MiXCR. Rows with a matching CDR3 protein are joined into one entry that keeps the most common DNA and genes. Across this sample there are about 1.8 million distinct CDR3 sequences, with 40% to 55% seen only once. The ten largest clones take up less than 2.5% of the sample. Sequencing was done on a sample of blood. These receptors were obtained from a woman in her 40s in good health.

The V gene is TRBV6-2 or TRBV6-3, the J gene TRBJ2-7; a weak D match, TRBD2 (7 bases). V was cut by 2 bases and J by 2 bases, with 10 bases left in between. Germline V lookup: CDR1 MNHEY, CDR2 SVGEGT. The CDR3 is made up of 14 amino acids. The CDR3 region is CASSYVGGPYEQYF. CDR3 DNA: TGTGCCAGCAGTTACGTCGGGGGGCCCTACGAGCAGTACTTC.

To note about this clonotype: One end of the junction fails to match germline, which may point to a read error. The chain recombines TRBV29-1 with TRBJ2-1; D might be TRBD2 (6 bases). The CDR3 is 16 residues long. Germline V lookup: CDR1 SQVTM, CDR2 ANQGSEA. The CDR3 loop is CSVARLDSSSYSEQFF. In DNA, the CDR3 is TGCAGCGTCGCTAGACTAGATTCCTCCTCCTACAGTGAGCAGTTCTTC.

This chain connects TRBV6-2 or TRBV6-3 to TRBJ2-1, with 9 bases identical to TRBD1. The J segment lost 4 bases and the V segment lost 5 bases, leaving 9 bases of the junction unmatched. The CDR3 contains 16 residues. Germline V gene lookup returns CDR1 MNHEY and CDR2 SVGEGT. Here the CDR3 reads CASSHLFDRGYNEQFF. The CDR3 DNA sequence: TGTGCCAGCAGTCACCTTTTTGACAGGGGGTACAATGAGCAGTTCTTC.

The chain uses TRBV4-3 and TRBJ1-2, with TRBD1 matching 9 bases. With 3 bases clipped from V and 4 bases from J, the junction kept 9 bases outside the gene matches. CDR3 length: 16 residues. Germline lookup yields CDR1 LGHNA and CDR2 YSLEER. CDR3 residues: CASSQTPDRGIYGYTF. As DNA, the CDR3 is TGCGCCAGCAGCCAGACCCCAGACAGGGGGATCTATGGCTACACCTTC.

This clonotype was found a few times. This chain uses TRBV2 with TRBJ2-1; no reliable D call. With 2 bases removed from V and 4 bases from J, the gap between germline ends came to 12 bases. The CDR3 is 15 amino acids. CDR1 is SNHLY and CDR2 is FYNNEI in the germline V gene. The CDR3 DNA is TGTGCCAGCAGTGAAACGCCGGATCCTTACAATGAGCAGTTCTTC. This gives the protein CASSETPDPYNEQFF.

The rearrangement joins TRBV6-5 to TRBJ2-7; 7 nucleotides match TRBD1. V was pared by 6 bases and J by 3 bases, with 11 bases of the junction left unmatched. CDR1 and CDR2 from the germline V gene are MNHEY and SVGAGI. The CDR3 is 15 amino acids. This CDR3 is CASSNIGTEDYEQYF. DNA of the CDR3: TGTGCCAGCAGCAACATCGGGACAGAAGACTACGAGCAGTACTTC.

The chain is built from TRBV18 and TRBJ2-1; the match to TRBD1 covers 7 bases. Germline V gene sequence: CDR1 KGHSH, CDR2 LQKENI. The length of the CDR3 is 13 residues. With 8 bases clipped from V and 6 bases from J, the junction kept 7 bases outside the gene matches. The CDR3 nucleotides are TGTGCCAGCACAGACAGGGAAACCAATGAGCAGTTCTTC. It yields the protein CASTDRETNEQFF.

The V call is TRBV28, the J call TRBJ1-1, with D tentatively TRBD1 (5 bases). Trimming pared 3 bases from V and 2 bases from J, leaving 10 bases between. CDR1 is MDHEN and CDR2 is SYDVKM in the germline V gene. This CDR3 is built from 14 residues. The DNA of the CDR3 is TGTGCCAGCAGTTTCAGGGTCAGTAACACTGAAGCTTTCTTT. This translates into CASSFRVSNTEAFF.

This clonotype was observed a few times. The gene calls are TRBV6-2 or TRBV6-3 and TRBJ2-4; 10 bases align to TRBD1. The CDR3 loop spans 14 amino acids. The germline gives CDR1 MNHEY, CDR2 SVGEGT. Unmatched junction bases numbered 1, after V lost 5 bases and J lost 3 bases. The CDR3, as DNA: TGTGCCAGCAGTCGGGACAGGGGCAAAAACATTCAGTACTTC. Protein sequence: CASSRDRGKNIQYF.

CDR3 region: CASRGGLGETQYF. The DNA for the CDR3 is TGTGCCAGCAGGGGGGGCCTCGGGGAGACCCAGTACTTC. This rearrangement joins TRBV12-3 or TRBV12-4 to TRBJ2-5; D possibly uses TRBD1 or TRBD2 (6 bases each). Trimming removed 6 bases at V and 5 bases at J, with 13 bases between. The CDR3 is 13 amino acids.

This clonotype was observed a few times. The J gene is TRBJ2-5, the V gene TRBV7-2; 9 bases line up with TRBD1. J lost 5 bases, V lost 3 bases, and 7 bases had no gene match. Germline loops: CDR1 SGHTA, CDR2 FQGNSA. This CDR3 is built from 15 residues. In DNA, the CDR3 is TGTGCCAGCAGCTTGGGGGACAGGGATGTTGAGACCCAGTACTTC. Translating it yields CASSLGDRDVETQYF.

The chain uses TRBV27 and TRBJ2-1, with D perhaps given as TRBD1 or TRBD2 (6 bases each). Per the germline V gene, CDR1 is MNHEY and CDR2 is SMNVEV (reference sequence). V lost 5 bases and J lost 5, with 22 bases in between. This CDR3 contains 17 residues. The CDR3 loop is CASSPLTGREEDNEQFF. For the CDR3, the DNA is TGTGCCAGCAGTCCGCTGACAGGAAGGGAGGAAGACAATGAGCAGTTCTTC.

The chain is built from TRBV27 and TRBJ1-6, with D possibly matching TRBD1 (5 bases). The CDR3 is 16 residues long. Germline loops: CDR1 MNHEY, CDR2 SMNVEV (reference sequence). V lost 8 bases and J 3 bases, leaving 17 bases between the germline ends. The CDR3 reads CASRRQGLSYNSPLHF. DNA for the CDR3: TGTGCCAGCCGGCGGCAGGGCTTGAGCTATAATTCACCCCTCCACTTT.

The V gene is TRBV4-3, the J gene TRBJ2-3, with 9 bases aligning to TRBD1. V shed 2 bases, J shed 2 bases, and the junction held 8 bases outside the gene matches. CDR3 length equals 17 residues. The V gene's germline CDR1 is LGHNA and CDR2 YSLEER. This chain's CDR3 is CASSQSRTGAYTDTQYF. In nucleotides, the CDR3 is TGCGCCAGCAGCCAATCCCGGACAGGGGCTTACACAGATACGCAGTATTTT.

The chain recombines TRBV4-3 with TRBJ2-1, with a weak D call TRBD1 (5 bases). CDR3 length: 16 amino acids. V dropped 0 bases and J dropped 7 bases, with 16 bases sitting between them. Germline V CDR1 and CDR2: LGHNA, YSLEER. The CDR3, as DNA: TGCGCCAGCAGCCAAGAGTGGCAGGGTCGTCAGAATGAGCAGTTCTTC. Protein: CASSQEWQGRQNEQFF.

The chain carries TRBV20-1 and TRBJ1-6; TRBD1 matches 8 bases. Germline loops: CDR1 DFQATT, CDR2 SNEGSKA (reference sequence). Germline trimming cut 2 bases from V and 7 bases from J; bases unmatched to any gene: 13. The CDR3 contains 17 residues. CDR3 amino acids: CSARWPGGRGINSPLHF. CDR3 DNA: TGCAGTGCTAGATGGCCAGGGGGCAGGGGTATCAATTCACCCCTCCACTTT.

The chain couples TRBV29-1 to TRBJ1-5; TRBD1 aligns across 7 bases. Trimming took 4 bases from V and 5 from J; bases not matched to a gene: 2. The CDR3 has 12 amino acids. The germline V gene has CDR1 SQVTM and CDR2 ANQGSEA. CDR3 coding DNA: TGCAGCGTTGCCGGGACAGATCAGCCCCAGCATTTT. This sequence encodes CSVAGTDQPQHF.

The V and J genes are TRBV5-1 and TRBJ2-1; D gene ambiguous. The CDR3 has 14 residues. Germline V lookup: CDR1 SGHRS, CDR2 YFSETQ. The ends were cut back, 2 bases at V and 3 bases at J, with 9 bases in the middle. The CDR3 DNA reads TGCGCCAGCAGCTTTAAGGATGGCTACAATGAGCAGTTCTTC. Its translation is CASSFKDGYNEQFF. The entire variable domain, with the rest obtained from reference TRBV5-1 and TRBJ2-1, is as follows: KAGVTQTPRYLIKTRGQQVTLSCSPISGHRSVSWYQQTPGQGLQFLFEYFSETQRNKGNFPGRFSGRQFSNSRSEMNVSTLELGDSALYLCASSFKDGYNEQFFGPGTRLTVL.